This T cell receptor beta chain emerged from a study of neoadjuvant nivolumab and ipilimumab in lung cancer. V was clipped by 2 bases and J by 6 bases; unmatched bases: 6. The CDR3 is made up of 13 amino acids. CDR1 is SQVTM, CDR2 ANQGSEA, per germline. Profiling relied on immunoSEQ multiplex PCR, and the TCRdb table lists in-frame clones only, not all of them. The sample contains over 3,000 clones, about nine tenths of which appear only once. About this clone: Its antigen is unknown.

Findings of the study overall: Only two of four nivolumab-treated tumors gained richness and clonality by surgery.

The sequencing used tumor tissue, collected after neoadjuvant nivolumab, alone or with ipilimumab, at or shortly before surgery. This rearrangement joins TRBV29-1 to TRBJ2-7, with 8 bases aligning to TRBD1. This sequence originates from an adult with non-small cell lung cancer. This CDR3 reads CSVETGGRFEQYF. CDR3 nucleotides: TGCAGCGTTGAAACAGGGGGGCGCTTCGAGCAGTACTTC.